This entry is about one TCR beta chain. Its antigen target is currently unknown. Base qualities are not provided; no much larger clone lies one nucleotide away. The record originates from a study of CD8+ T cells in alopecia areata (dated by TCRdb to 2016 to 2019). With respect to the entire study: Treated patients were enrolled in an open-label pilot trial of oral tofacitinib, 5 to 10 mg twice daily, for moderate-to-severe alopecia areata. Tofacitinib was administered for 6 to 18 months, and 6 months of follow-up off drug were then conducted to assess delayed response and recurrence. To study T cell clonal expansion in alopecia areata, the researchers applied high-throughput TCRbeta sequencing to both the C3H/HeJ mouse model and human patients. On the human side, TCRbeta sequencing was run on scalp tissue and on sorted CD4+ and CD8+ peripheral blood T cells from healthy controls and from alopecia areata patients with either patchy or totalis/universalis disease. Tofacitinib-treated patients had biopsies at baseline and at 4 and 24 weeks of treatment, with a later scalp biopsy in several patients. Clonality in the scalp was compared among normal scalp (n=4), patchy alopecia areata scalp (n=8), and alopecia totalis/universalis scalp (n=8). RNA was extracted with the PAXgene miRNA kit for fixed scalp, the miRNeasy kit for PBMCs, and the RNeasy kit for mouse skin. Amplification of TCRbeta CDR3 regions was done by immunoSEQ multiplex PCR using 35 Vbeta forward primers and 13 Jbeta reverse primers. Overall results and qualifications from the work: Higher clonality and more expanded CD8+ clones were observed in lesional scalp than in normal scalp, particularly in alopecia totalis/universalis, a finding suggestive of antigenic drive. Shared TCR sequences between patients were less evident than in mice, which may be partly attributable to HLA diversity in the patient population. Scalp TCR repertoire analysis is complicated because resident alphabeta T cells in normal human skin are also sequenced, whereas mouse skin is dominated by gammadelta T cells.

Including cysteine and phenylalanine, the CDR3 has 17 amino acids. The retained sequence is limited to the CDR3, 51 bases, with the frame set at the first base. The CDR1 and CDR2 encoded by the germline V gene are SQVTM and ANQGSEA. From V the trimming removes 0 bases and from J it removes 4 bases, while the gene matches leave 9 bases of the junction unaccounted for. Peripheral blood and lesional scalp punch biopsies were obtained from patients with alopecia areata. PBMCs were separated by density centrifugation and stained for CD3, CD4 and CD8, after which CD4+ and CD8+ T cells were sorted on a FACSAria. Preparation of the library involved the immunoSEQ multiplex PCR assay. To provide template for TCR sequencing, every sample had RNA extracted and reverse transcribed into cDNA. SuperScript III was used to make first-strand cDNA, primed with a 2:1 mix of oligo-dT and random hexamers. A synthetic immune receptor repertoire was used to assess amplification bias, and residual bias was removed computationally. As for the authors' bioinformatics: Raw reads were preprocessed to remove errors, and CDR3 was defined according to IMGT conventions as the region from the conserved cysteine to phenylalanine. To get clonality, Shannon entropy was normalized by log2 of the number of productive unique TCRs and the result was subtracted from 1. Whether scalp clones were CD4 or CD8 was inferred by matching scalp TCRbeta sequences against CD4 and CD8 repertoires sorted from blood. TCRdb carries this immuneACCESS record with in-frame sequences only. Its versions omit some clonotypes, under half of them owing to an unresolved V gene in the studies checked, with the rest unexplained. The DNA was the basis for D and trimming; V, J and clone size are from that table. This sample is represented by over 85,000 clones; roughly two fifths of them were singletons. In total, the top ten clones hold about 0.79% of the sample.

The receptor was derived from a human donor with alopecia areata. The sequenced material came from CD4+ T cells sorted from blood. The chain was built from TRBV29-1 and TRBJ2-5, with 12 middle bases fitting TRBD2. Here is the DNA: TGCAGCGTTGAAGATCCCGCGACACTAGCGGGGGGAGAGACCCAGTACTTC. Its protein reads: CSVEDPATLAGGETQYF.